These 26 T cell receptor beta chains share one sample of origin, sequenced in a study of T cells in Graves' hyperthyroidism and ophthalmopathy. RNA transcripts gave rise to amplified TCR beta CDR3 regions. During a first-round RT-PCR of the TCR CDR3, the HTBI primer set was used. MiXCR, applied by TCRdb to the multiplex PCR reads, yields one record per CDR3 protein. The top ten hold just under 25% of the sample, which has roughly 300,000 distinct CDR3 sequences, approximately 13% seen once. The sequenced sample was blood. These receptors originate from a woman in her 30s with Graves' hyperthyroidism.

The table lists this clonotype with many counts. The CDR3 protein is CASSPRRTQETQYF. CDR3 DNA sequence: TGTGCCAGCAGCCCAAGACGGACCCAAGAGACCCAGTACTTC. V usage is TRBV11-2 and J usage is TRBJ2-5; no firm D call. Per germline, CDR1 SGHAT and CDR2 FQNNGV. V was trimmed by 5 bases and J by 1 base, leaving 11 bases between them. The CDR3 is 14 residues long.

The V gene is TRBV7-6, the J gene TRBJ2-7; a weak D match, TRBD2 (6 bases). V gave up 4 bases and J gave up 5 bases, with 15 bases separating them. This CDR3 region has 14 residues. Germline assignment: CDR1 SGHVS and CDR2 FNYEAQ. The CDR3 nucleotides are TGTGCCAGCAGCTCCTTAGCGGAGGGCGACGAGCAGTACTTC. It encodes CASSSLAEGDEQYF.

This clonotype was observed many times. The genes are TRBV7-6 and TRBJ2-1, with D perhaps TRBD2 (8 bases). The CDR3 covers 21 residues. Trimming took 0 bases from V and 7 from J, leaving 31 bases between them. Germline CDR1 and CDR2: SGHVS and FNYEAQ. DNA of the CDR3: TGTGCCAGCAGCTTAGCGGCTTTCGACAGGGTGAAAGCGGGAGATAGGAATGAGCAGTTCTTC. Protein sequence: CASSLAAFDRVKAGDRNEQFF.

The J gene is TRBJ1-1, the V gene TRBV28, with unresolved D. The V gene's germline CDR1 is MDHEN and CDR2 SYDVKM. With 4 bases removed from V and 1 base from J, the gap between germline ends came to 7 bases. This CDR3 is built from 13 residues. The CDR3 reads CASSSKQNTEAFF. DNA for the CDR3: TGTGCCAGCAGTTCAAAGCAGAACACTGAAGCTTTCTTT.

This clonotype was seen many times. The rearrangement joins TRBV9 to TRBJ2-3; 9 bases line up with TRBD1. The length of the CDR3 is 16 residues. Germline assignment: CDR1 SGDLS and CDR2 YYNGEE. Trimming removed 1 base from V and 5 bases from J; junction bases left unmatched: 8. CDR3 sequence (DNA): TGTGCCAGCAGCGTATATGGGACAGGGATACGAGATACGCAGTATTTT. This codes for CASSVYGTGIRDTQYF. Full variable domain (missing parts from reference TRBV9 and TRBJ2-3): DSGVTQTPKHLITATGQRVTLRCSPRSGDLSVYWYQQSLDQGLQFLIQYYNGEERAKGNILERFSAQQFPDLHSELNLSSLELGDSALYFCASSVYGTGIRDTQYFGPGTRLTVL.

This clonotype was seen ten or more times. CDR3 loop: CASSQTSGGSYEQYF. For the CDR3, the DNA is TGTGCCAGCAGTCAGACTAGCGGGGGGTCCTACGAGCAGTACTTC. The chain employs TRBV28 and TRBJ2-7; 13 bases match TRBD2. V was pared by 5 bases and J by 1 base, with 2 bases of the junction left unmatched. CDR1 and CDR2 (germline): MDHEN, SYDVKM. This CDR3 contains 15 residues. The whole variable domain, filled in from reference TRBV28 and TRBJ2-7, reads DVKVTQSSRYLVKRTGEKVFLECVQDMDHENMFWYRQDPGLGLRLIYFSYDVKMKEKGDIPEGYSVSREKKERFSLILESASTNQTSMYLCASSQTSGGSYEQYFGPGTRLTVT.

This clonotype was detected many times. V and J are TRBV20-1 and TRBJ2-7; possible D gene TRBD1, 6 bases. Germline-derived CDR1 and CDR2 are DFQATT and SNEGSKA (reference sequence). V was trimmed by 3 bases and J by 5 bases, leaving 14 bases between them. This CDR3 spans 13 amino acids. The DNA of the CDR3 is TGCAGTGCTAGGAGACAGGAGGAGGACGAGCAGTACTTC. The encoded protein is CSARRQEEDEQYF.

This clonotype occurred many times. The gene calls are TRBV12-3 or TRBV12-4 and TRBJ1-5; D is ambiguous. The CDR3 extends over 14 amino acids. V shed 3 bases and J shed 5 bases, with 11 bases lying between them. This CDR3 reads CASSFEGPDQPQHF. CDR3 coding DNA: TGTGCCAGCAGTTTCGAGGGTCCGGATCAGCCCCAGCATTTT.

The rearrangement links TRBV7-9 to TRBJ2-5; weak D call: TRBD2 (6 bases). V dropped 4 bases and J dropped 4 bases, with 22 bases sitting between them. Germline loops: CDR1 SEHNR, CDR2 FQNEAQ (reference sequence). CDR3 size: 17 residues. The CDR3 here is CASSSWSRGTFPETQYF. CDR3 coding DNA: TGTGCCAGCAGCTCGTGGAGTCGGGGGACCTTCCCAGAGACCCAGTACTTC.

This clonotype was picked up many times. The CDR3 spells CASSLVTNEQYF. In nucleotides, the CDR3 is TGTGCCAGCAGTTTAGTGACAAACGAGCAGTACTTC. This chain links TRBV12-3 or TRBV12-4 with TRBJ2-7; D call uncertain. Trimming took 1 base from V and 5 from J, leaving 6 bases between them. This CDR3 contains 12 residues.

This clonotype was counted at least ten times. The rearrangement joins TRBV24-1 to TRBJ2-2; 9 bases fit TRBD1. Germline trimming cut 5 bases from V and 5 bases from J; bases unmatched to any gene: 2. The CDR3 is 14 residues long. Germline lookup yields CDR1 KGHDR and CDR2 SFDVKD. CDR3 loop: CATSGQGDTGELFF. CDR3 bases: TGTGCCACCAGTGGACAGGGGGATACCGGGGAGCTGTTTTTT.

This clonotype was seen repeatedly, ten times or more. A clone one base away is much larger, so this may be a read error. The rearrangement uses TRBV3-1 and TRBJ2-7; D is unresolved. The CDR3 is 11 residues long. The germline V and J ends were trimmed by 3 bases and 0 bases, with 0 bases remaining between them. Germline lookup yields CDR1 LGHDT and CDR2 YNNKEL (reference sequence). The CDR3 loop is CASSHSYEQYF. CDR3 nucleotides: TGTGCCAGCAGCCACTCCTACGAGCAGTACTTC.

This clonotype has just a few counts. The chain links TRBV5-5 to TRBJ1-4; 9 nucleotides agree with TRBD1. Germline values: CDR1 SGHKS, CDR2 YYEKEE (reference sequence). The CDR3 covers 15 residues. V shed 6 bases, J shed 8 bases, and the junction held 11 bases outside the gene matches. The DNA of the CDR3 is TGTGCCAGCATCACCGGGACAGGGCCATTGGAAAAACTGTTTTTT. Translating gives CASITGTGPLEKLFF.

This chain joins TRBV29-1 and TRBJ2-1, with 8 bases that match TRBD2. Germline loops: CDR1 SQVTM, CDR2 ANQGSEA. CDR3 size: 12 residues. In DNA form, the CDR3 reads TGCAGTAGCATGACTAGCGTCAATGAGCAGTTCTTC. It translates to CSSMTSVNEQFF.

This clonotype has just a few counts. V is TRBV9 and J is TRBJ1-5; D perhaps matches TRBD1 (5 bases). The V end was cut by 4 bases, the J end by 2 bases, with 19 bases between. Germline V gene data show CDR1 as SGDLS and CDR2 as YYNGEE. The CDR3 is 17 amino acids. The CDR3 DNA reads as TGTGCCAGCAGCCCCACGCCTTCTTTAGGGGGCAATCAGCCCCAGCATTTT. Its translation: CASSPTPSLGGNQPQHF.

This clonotype showed up many times. The rearrangement uses TRBV2 and TRBJ2-7; 10 bases align to TRBD1. CDR1 and CDR2 (germline): SNHLY, FYNNEI. This CDR3 is built from 19 residues. V was clipped by 10 bases and J by 2 bases; unmatched bases: 23. As DNA, the CDR3 is TGTGCCACTTGGAGGCCTCTGGGGGACAGGGGAAACCCAACCTACGAGCAGTACTTC. Translating gives CATWRPLGDRGNPTYEQYF.

There are a few counts of this clonotype. The chain has TRBV20-1 and TRBJ1-1; no reliable D call. CDR3 size: 15 residues. Germline assignment: CDR1 DFQATT and CDR2 SNEGSKA (reference sequence). The V end was cut by 1 base, the J end by 0 bases, with 12 bases between. The CDR3 region has the DNA TGCAGTGCTAGAGGGAAGGTGCACATGAACACTGAAGCTTTCTTT. Amino acids: CSARGKVHMNTEAFF.

This clonotype was counted ten times or more. The chain joins TRBV12-3 or TRBV12-4 to TRBJ2-5, with D unclear. V lost 3 bases, J lost 5 bases, and 13 bases lay in between. CDR3 size: 14 residues. Written as DNA, the CDR3 is TGTGCCAGCAGTTTTCCCCCCATTGAGGAGACCCAGTACTTC. Translated, it gives CASSFPPIEETQYF.

Comments on this clonotype: Given a much more abundant clone one base away, this may be a read error. CDR3 DNA sequence: TGTGCCAGCAGCTCCGGTGGAATGGGGTACAATGAGCAGTTCTTC. It is translated as CASSSGGMGYNEQFF. The chain employs TRBV27 and TRBJ2-1; D is unresolved. The CDR3 spans 15 residues. The germline V and J ends were trimmed by 6 bases and 4 bases, with 16 bases remaining between them. Germline assignment: CDR1 MNHEY and CDR2 SMNVEV (reference sequence).

The chain employs TRBV28 and TRBJ2-2; D may be TRBD1 (6 bases). V was clipped by 6 bases and J by 8 bases, with 22 bases between them. The CDR3 extends over 16 amino acids. Germline-derived CDR1 and CDR2 are MDHEN and SYDVKM. The chain's CDR3 is CASSIGQITGGGELFF. For the CDR3, the DNA is TGTGCCAGCAGCATTGGACAGATTACGGGTGGTGGGGAGCTGTTTTTT.

This clonotype was detected many times. The rearrangement joins TRBV6-1 to TRBJ2-7, with 12 bases lining up with TRBD2. CDR3 size: 14 residues. The ends lost 4 bases at V and 2 bases at J; junction bases unmatched: 0. The V gene's germline CDR1 is MNHNS and CDR2 SASEGT. The CDR3, as DNA: TGTGCCAGCAGTGGGACTAGCGGGGCCTACGAGCAGTACTTC. Translation gives CASSGTSGAYEQYF.

This clonotype came up a few times. The chain is built from TRBV27 and TRBJ1-2; D gene uncertain. The germline gives CDR1 MNHEY, CDR2 SMNVEV (reference sequence). V lost 6 bases and J lost 4, with 12 bases in between. The CDR3 loop spans 13 amino acids. CDR3 sequence (DNA): TGTGCCAGCAGCCCTCCTGTCGGCTATGGCTACACCTTC. It is translated as CASSPPVGYGYTF.

This clonotype was found a few times. The chain links TRBV7-2 to TRBJ1-6; 9 bases agree with TRBD1. The CDR3 spans 15 residues. The ends lost 5 bases at V and 6 bases at J; junction bases unmatched: 5. The germline V gene encodes CDR1 SGHTA and CDR2 FQGNSA. CDR3 loop: CASSIQGASNSPLHF. The CDR3 region has the DNA TGTGCCAGCAGCATACAGGGGGCGAGTAATTCACCCCTCCACTTT.

About this clonotype: With a much larger clone just one base away, this may be a read error. The genes are TRBV30 and TRBJ1-2; D remains unclear. The CDR3 is made up of 11 amino acids. Germline CDR1 reads GTSNPN; CDR2 reads SVGIG (reference sequence). V gave up 1 base and J gave up 9 bases, with 9 bases separating them. In DNA form, the CDR3 reads TGTGCCTGGAGTGCGGGCCCGAGCTACACCTTC. Its protein product is CAWSAGPSYTF.

This clonotype was seen at least ten times. The gene calls are TRBV7-2 and TRBJ1-4; unclear D gene. This CDR3 is built from 16 residues. The V gene lost 2 bases and the J gene lost 4 bases, with 14 bases spanning the gap. CDR1 and CDR2 from the germline V gene are SGHTA and FQGNSA. DNA for the CDR3: TGTGCCAGCAGCTTAAGGAGGGTTGTTGGTAATGAAAAACTGTTTTTT. Protein: CASSLRRVVGNEKLFF.

In its sample, this clonotype was seen a few times. The V call is TRBV29-1, the J call TRBJ2-3; D is ambiguous. This CDR3 spans 12 amino acids. The V gene's germline CDR1 is SQVTM and CDR2 ANQGSEA. Deletions cut 4 bases from V and 4 bases from J, with 9 bases between. The DNA of the CDR3 is TGCAGCGTTGTACCCGGGTCAGATACGCAGTATTTT. Translated: CSVVPGSDTQYF.